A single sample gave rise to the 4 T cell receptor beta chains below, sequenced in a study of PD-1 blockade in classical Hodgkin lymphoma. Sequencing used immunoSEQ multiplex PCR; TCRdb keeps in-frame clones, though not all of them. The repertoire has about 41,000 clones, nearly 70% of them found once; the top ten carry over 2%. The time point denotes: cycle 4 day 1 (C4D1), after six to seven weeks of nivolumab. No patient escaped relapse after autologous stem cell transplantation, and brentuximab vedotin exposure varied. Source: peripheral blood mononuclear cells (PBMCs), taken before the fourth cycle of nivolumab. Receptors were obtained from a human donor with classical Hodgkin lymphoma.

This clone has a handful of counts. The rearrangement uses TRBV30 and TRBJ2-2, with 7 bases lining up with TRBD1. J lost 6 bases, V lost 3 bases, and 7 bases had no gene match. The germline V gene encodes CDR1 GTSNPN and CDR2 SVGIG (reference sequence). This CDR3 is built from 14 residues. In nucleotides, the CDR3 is TGTGCCTGGAGAGGGACAGCTTTCCCCGGGGAGCTGTTTTTT. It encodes CAWRGTAFPGELFF.

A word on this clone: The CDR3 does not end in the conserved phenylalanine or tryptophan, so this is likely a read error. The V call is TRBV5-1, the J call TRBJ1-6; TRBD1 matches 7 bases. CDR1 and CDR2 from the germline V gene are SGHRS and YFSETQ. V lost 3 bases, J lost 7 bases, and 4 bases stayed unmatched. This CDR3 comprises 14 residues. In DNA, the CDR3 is TGCGCCAGCAGCTGGGACAGTTCAAATTCACCCCTCCACCTT. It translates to CASSWDSSNSPLHL.

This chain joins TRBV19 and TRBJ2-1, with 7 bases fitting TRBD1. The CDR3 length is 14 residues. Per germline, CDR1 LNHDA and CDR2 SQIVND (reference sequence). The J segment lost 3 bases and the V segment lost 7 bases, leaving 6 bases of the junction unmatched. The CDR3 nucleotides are TGTGCCAGTACCGGGACAGAAGACTACAATGAGCAGTTCTTC. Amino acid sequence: CASTGTEDYNEQFF.

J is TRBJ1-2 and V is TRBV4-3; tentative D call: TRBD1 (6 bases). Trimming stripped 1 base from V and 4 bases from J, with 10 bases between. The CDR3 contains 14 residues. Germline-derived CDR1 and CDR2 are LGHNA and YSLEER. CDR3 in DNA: TGCGCCAGCAGCCAAGGGACAGAGCGCTATGGCTACACCTTC. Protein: CASSQGTERYGYTF.